These 14 T cell receptor beta chains were all obtained from the same sample, sequenced in a study of cytomegalovirus exposure and HLA in healthy donors. PCR primers comprised 60 Vbeta and 13 Jbeta primers. Measured with immunoSEQ multiplex PCR; TCRdb has only the in-frame clones, and not every one. Of some 180,000 clones listed, around 80% are singletons. Input material: PBMCs. Every receptor here comes from a woman aged 25 to 39 in good health and CMV-seronegative.

The CDR3 DNA follows: TGTGCCAGCAGTGTCAAGACAGGGGATGGCTACACCTTC. Its protein product is CASSVKTGDGYTF. The V gene is TRBV2, the J gene TRBJ1-2, with TRBD1 matching 8 bases. CDR3 length equals 13 residues. Germline assignment: CDR1 SNHLY and CDR2 FYNNEI. With V trimmed by 4 bases and J by 6 bases, 4 bases remained unmatched.

This sequence joins TRBV6-1 and TRBJ1-2; tentative D call: TRBD1 (6 bases). Germline values: CDR1 MNHNS, CDR2 SASEGT. Trimming left V 10 bases short and J 2 bases short, with 11 bases between. This CDR3 has 12 residues. DNA of the CDR3: TGTGCCACTGGGAGGGGGAACTATGGCTACACCTTC. This translates into CATGRGNYGYTF.

The gene calls are TRBV2 and TRBJ2-5, with 8 bases aligning to TRBD1. The germline gives CDR1 SNHLY, CDR2 FYNNEI. V was pared by 6 bases and J by 5 bases, with 2 bases of the junction left unmatched. The CDR3 length is 12 residues. The DNA for the CDR3 is TGTGCCAGCAGGACAGGGGCGGAGACCCAGTACTTC. The encoded protein is CASRTGAETQYF.

Note on this clone: The junction departs from germline at one end; a sequencing error may be responsible. The CDR3 DNA is TGTGCCAGCAGTTCGTCCCGCAATGACTTACTTTTT. This translates into CASSSSRNDLLF. This rearrangement joins TRBV6-6 to TRBJ2-3, with D uncertain. This CDR3 spans 12 amino acids. Germline-derived CDR1 and CDR2 are MNHNY and SVGAGI (reference sequence).

This sequence joins TRBV27 and TRBJ1-1; the D gene is possibly TRBD1 (5 bases). V lost 2 bases and J lost 1, with 8 bases in between. This CDR3 is built from 14 residues. In germline, CDR1 is MNHEY, CDR2 SMNVEV (reference sequence). The CDR3 DNA is TGTGCCAGCAGTTTAGAAGGGGCGAACACTGAAGCTTTCTTT. As protein: CASSLEGANTEAFF.

The chain links TRBV30 to TRBJ1-1; D is unresolved. Trimming took 0 bases from V and 4 from J, leaving 9 bases between them. CDR1 is GTSNPN, CDR2 SVGIG, per germline (reference sequence). The CDR3 is 13 amino acids. Here the CDR3 DNA reads TGTGCCTGGAGTGTTTTGGGGAGCACTGAAGCTTTCTTT. It specifies CAWSVLGSTEAFF.

This clone was detected only a few times. The rearrangement joins TRBV4-1 to TRBJ1-2; 9 bases map to TRBD1. Germline V CDR1 and CDR2: MGHRA, YSYEKL. The CDR3 runs 14 residues. V lost 1 base and J lost 8; bases outside the gene matches: 5. Written as DNA, the CDR3 is TGCGCCAGCAGCCAAGCACAGGGGGCCGGCGGCTACACCTTC. Encoded protein: CASSQAQGAGGYTF.

The chain is built from TRBV9 and TRBJ2-1; unclear D gene. The CDR3 sequence is 13 residues long. With 1 base removed from V and 12 bases from J, the gap between germline ends came to 14 bases. From germline, CDR1 is SGDLS and CDR2 YYNGEE. As DNA, the CDR3 is TGTGCCAGCAGCGTAAGTCAGACACCAAGGCAGTTCTTC. Amino acid sequence: CASSVSQTPRQFF.

The V gene is TRBV6-5, the J gene TRBJ1-2; D remains ambiguous. The germline CDR1 and CDR2 sequences are MNHEY and SVGAGI. CDR3 length: 12 amino acids. V lost 8 bases and J 0 bases, leaving 7 bases between the germline ends. CDR3 DNA sequence: TGTGCCAGCGCGCCCGCTAACTATGGCTACACCTTC. Its protein product is CASAPANYGYTF.

CDR3 residues: CASSSDRRQETQYF. The CDR3 DNA is TGTGCCAGCAGCTCGGACAGGCGACAAGAGACCCAGTACTTC. This sequence joins TRBV5-6 and TRBJ2-5; 7 bases are shared with TRBD1. Germline V gene sequence: CDR1 SGHDT, CDR2 YYEEEE. V lost 3 bases, J lost 2 bases, and 4 bases stayed unmatched. The CDR3 loop spans 14 amino acids.

V usage is TRBV9 and J usage is TRBJ2-3; no firm D call. The CDR3 has 12 amino acids. The germline V and J ends were trimmed by 3 bases and 6 bases, with 8 bases remaining between them. Germline loops: CDR1 SGDLS, CDR2 YYNGEE. The CDR3 DNA reads as TGTGCCAGCAGCGGGGCCCCCGATACGCAGTATTTT. It codes for CASSGAPDTQYF.

This sequence joins TRBV5-4 and TRBJ2-3, with 9 bases lining up with TRBD1. The V segment lost 7 bases and the J segment 2 bases; nucleotides outside the gene matches: 5. CDR3 size: 14 residues. Per germline, CDR1 SGHNT and CDR2 YYREEE (reference sequence). CDR3 nucleotides: TGTGCCAGCGGGACAGGGAAGTACACAGATACGCAGTATTTT. Protein sequence: CASGTGKYTDTQYF. The full variable domain, in which reference TRBV5-4 and TRBJ2-3 provide the parts outside the CDR3, is ETGVTQSPTHLIKTRGQQVTLRCSSQSGHNTVSWYQQALGQGPQFIFQYYREEENGRGNFPPRFSGLQFPNYSSELNVNALELDDSALYLCASGTGKYTDTQYFGPGTRLTVL.

The V gene is TRBV2, the J gene TRBJ2-7; 9 bases align to TRBD2. This CDR3 comprises 13 residues. J lost 2 bases, V lost 10 bases, and 6 bases had no gene match. Germline values: CDR1 SNHLY, CDR2 FYNNEI. Written as DNA, the CDR3 is TGTGCCACCGCTAGCGGGGCCACCTACGAGCAGTACTTC. Protein: CATASGATYEQYF.

This clone was seen a handful of times. CDR3 region: CASRLRQWDSINQPQHF. CDR3 in DNA: TGCGCCAGCAGGCTTCGACAGTGGGACAGTATCAATCAGCCCCAGCATTTT. The chain employs TRBV23-1 and TRBJ1-5; 7 bases match TRBD1. TRBV23-1 is an ORF, with its function uncertain. Losses at the gene ends were 6 bases for V and 3 bases for J; bases not matched to a gene: 14. This CDR3 region has 17 residues.